This T cell receptor beta chain was profiled in a study of blood T cell repertoires in COVID-19. The protocol was immunoSEQ multiplex PCR, while the TCRdb copy is restricted to in-frame clones and leaves out a portion. The sample consists of about 130,000 clones, about 85% of them appearing once. In germline, CDR1 is ENHRY, CDR2 SYGVKD. The length of the CDR3 is 17 residues. After removal of 4 bases from V and 0 bases from J, the junction contained 9 bases not matched to a gene. Sample: peripheral blood. This clonotype was obtained from a man of 80 years or more with active or convalescent COVID-19. The chain employs TRBV10-3 and TRBJ2-1, with TRBD2 matching 7 bases. The CDR3 sequence: CAISGGLAEYSYNEQFF. CDR3 bases: TGTGCCATCAGTGGGGGTCTAGCGGAATACTCCTACAATGAGCAGTTCTTC.